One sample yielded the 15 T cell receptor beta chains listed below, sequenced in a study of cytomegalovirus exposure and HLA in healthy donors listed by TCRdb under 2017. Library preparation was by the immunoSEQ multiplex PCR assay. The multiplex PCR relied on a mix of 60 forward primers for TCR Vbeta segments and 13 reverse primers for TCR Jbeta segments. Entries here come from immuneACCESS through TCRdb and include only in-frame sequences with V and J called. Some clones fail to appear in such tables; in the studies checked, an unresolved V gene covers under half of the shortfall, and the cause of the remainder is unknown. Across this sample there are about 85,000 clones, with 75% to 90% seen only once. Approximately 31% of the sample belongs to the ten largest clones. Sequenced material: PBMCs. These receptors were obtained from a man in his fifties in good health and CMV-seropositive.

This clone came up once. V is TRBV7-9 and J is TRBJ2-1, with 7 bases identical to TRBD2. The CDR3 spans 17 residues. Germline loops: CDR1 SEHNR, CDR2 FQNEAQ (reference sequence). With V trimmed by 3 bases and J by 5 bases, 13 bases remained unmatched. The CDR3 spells CASSFASGRGGDNEQFF. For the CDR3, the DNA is TGTGCCAGCAGCTTCGCCAGTGGGAGGGGAGGAGACAATGAGCAGTTCTTC.

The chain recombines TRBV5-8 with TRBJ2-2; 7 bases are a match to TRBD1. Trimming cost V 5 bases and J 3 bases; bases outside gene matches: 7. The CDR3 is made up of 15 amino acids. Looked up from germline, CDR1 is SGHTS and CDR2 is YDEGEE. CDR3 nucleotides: TGTGCCAGCAGGGCTAGGGGGCGCGACACCGGGGAGCTGTTTTTT. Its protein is CASRARGRDTGELFF. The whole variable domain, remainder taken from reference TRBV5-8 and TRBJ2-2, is EAGVTQSPTHLIKTRGQQATLRCSPISGHTSVYWYQQALGLGLQFLLWYDEGEERNRGNFPPRFSGRQFPNYSSELNVNALELEDSALYLCASRARGRDTGELFFGEGSRLTVL.

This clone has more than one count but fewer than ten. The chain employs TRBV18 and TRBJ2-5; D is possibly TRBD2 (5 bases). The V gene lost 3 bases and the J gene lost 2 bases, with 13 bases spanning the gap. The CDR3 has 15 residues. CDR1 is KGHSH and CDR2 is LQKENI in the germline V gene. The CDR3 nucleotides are TGTGCCAGCTCACCCCTTCCGGGAACACAAGAGACCCAGTACTTC. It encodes CASSPLPGTQETQYF.

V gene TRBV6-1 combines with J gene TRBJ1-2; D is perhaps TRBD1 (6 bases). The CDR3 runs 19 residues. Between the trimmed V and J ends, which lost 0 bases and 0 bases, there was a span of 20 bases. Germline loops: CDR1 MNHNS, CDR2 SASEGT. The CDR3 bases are TGTGCCAGCAGTGAAGCGCTTCGGGGGGCCCTATTAGCTAACTATGGCTACACCTTC. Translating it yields CASSEALRGALLANYGYTF.

The DNA for the CDR3 is TGCGCCAGCAGCCCTCGGGACTTCTACACAGATACGCAGTATTTT. It translates to CASSPRDFYTDTQYF. V gene TRBV5-1 combines with J gene TRBJ2-3, with D tentatively TRBD2 (6 bases). V gave up 4 bases and J gave up 2 bases, with 14 bases separating them. The CDR3 extends over 15 amino acids. In germline, CDR1 is SGHRS, CDR2 YFSETQ.

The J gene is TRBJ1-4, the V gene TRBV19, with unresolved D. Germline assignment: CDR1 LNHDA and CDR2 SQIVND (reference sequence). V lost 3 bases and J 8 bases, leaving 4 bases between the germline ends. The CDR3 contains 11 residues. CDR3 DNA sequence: TGTGCCAGTAGTATCCAAGAAAAACTGTTTTTT. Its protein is CASSIQEKLFF.

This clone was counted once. In nucleotides, the CDR3 is TGTGCCAGCAGGGGTGGGGATAGCGGGAGGAAAAATGAGCAGTTCTTC. Translating gives CASRGGDSGRKNEQFF. V is TRBV5-4 and J is TRBJ2-1; TRBD2 agrees at 10 bases. This CDR3 has 16 residues. V trimming: 5 bases; J trimming: 7 bases; junction bases outside the gene matches: 12. Germline lookup yields CDR1 SGHNT and CDR2 YYREEE (reference sequence).

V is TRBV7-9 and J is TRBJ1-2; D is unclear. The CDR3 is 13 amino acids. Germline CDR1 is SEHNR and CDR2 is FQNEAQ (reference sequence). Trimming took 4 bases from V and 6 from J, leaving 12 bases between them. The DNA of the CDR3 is TGTGCCAGCAGCTCCTCGGTACCGGATGGCTACACCTTC. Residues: CASSSSVPDGYTF.

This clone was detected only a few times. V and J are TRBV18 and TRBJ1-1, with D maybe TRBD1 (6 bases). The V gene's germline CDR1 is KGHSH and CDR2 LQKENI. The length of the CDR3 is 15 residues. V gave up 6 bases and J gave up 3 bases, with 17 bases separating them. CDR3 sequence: CASSIYREADTEAFF. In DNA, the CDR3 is TGTGCCAGCTCGATTTACAGGGAAGCTGACACTGAAGCTTTCTTT.

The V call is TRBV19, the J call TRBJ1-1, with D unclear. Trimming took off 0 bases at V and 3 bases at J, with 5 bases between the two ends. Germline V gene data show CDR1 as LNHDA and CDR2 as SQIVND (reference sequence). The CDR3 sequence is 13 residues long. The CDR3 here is CASSIEQYTEAFF. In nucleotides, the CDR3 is TGTGCCAGTAGTATAGAACAGTACACTGAAGCTTTCTTT.

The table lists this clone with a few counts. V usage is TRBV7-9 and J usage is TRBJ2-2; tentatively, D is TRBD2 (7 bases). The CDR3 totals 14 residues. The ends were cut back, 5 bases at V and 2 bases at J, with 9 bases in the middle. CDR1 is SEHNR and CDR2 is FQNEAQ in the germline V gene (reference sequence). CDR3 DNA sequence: TGTGCCAGCAGCCCGGGGGGCAACACCGGGGAGCTGTTTTTT. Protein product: CASSPGGNTGELFF.

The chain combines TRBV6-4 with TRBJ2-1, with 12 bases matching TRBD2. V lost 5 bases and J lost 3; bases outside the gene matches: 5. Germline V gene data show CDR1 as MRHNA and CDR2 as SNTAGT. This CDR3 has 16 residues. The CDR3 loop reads CASSKLAGGNYNEQFF. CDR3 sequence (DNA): TGTGCCAGCAGTAAACTAGCGGGAGGTAACTACAATGAGCAGTTCTTC.

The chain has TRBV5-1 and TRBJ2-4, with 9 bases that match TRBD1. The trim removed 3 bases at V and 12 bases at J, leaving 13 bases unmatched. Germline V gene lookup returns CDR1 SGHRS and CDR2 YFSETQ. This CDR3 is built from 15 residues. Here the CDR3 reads CASSYRQGEADSQYF. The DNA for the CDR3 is TGCGCCAGCAGCTACAGACAGGGGGAGGCGGACAGTCAGTACTTC.

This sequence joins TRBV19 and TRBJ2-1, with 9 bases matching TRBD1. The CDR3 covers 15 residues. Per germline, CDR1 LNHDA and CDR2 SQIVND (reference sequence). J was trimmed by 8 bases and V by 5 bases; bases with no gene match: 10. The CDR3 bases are TGTGCCAGTAGTTTACAGGGGGCGCGATGGGATGAGCAGTTCTTC. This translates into CASSLQGARWDEQFF.

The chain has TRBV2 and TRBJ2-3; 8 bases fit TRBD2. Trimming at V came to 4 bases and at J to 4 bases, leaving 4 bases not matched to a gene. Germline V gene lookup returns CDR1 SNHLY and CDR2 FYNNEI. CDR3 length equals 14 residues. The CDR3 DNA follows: TGTGCCAGCAGTGCGGGACTAGGGTCAGATACGCAGTATTTT. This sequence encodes CASSAGLGSDTQYF.